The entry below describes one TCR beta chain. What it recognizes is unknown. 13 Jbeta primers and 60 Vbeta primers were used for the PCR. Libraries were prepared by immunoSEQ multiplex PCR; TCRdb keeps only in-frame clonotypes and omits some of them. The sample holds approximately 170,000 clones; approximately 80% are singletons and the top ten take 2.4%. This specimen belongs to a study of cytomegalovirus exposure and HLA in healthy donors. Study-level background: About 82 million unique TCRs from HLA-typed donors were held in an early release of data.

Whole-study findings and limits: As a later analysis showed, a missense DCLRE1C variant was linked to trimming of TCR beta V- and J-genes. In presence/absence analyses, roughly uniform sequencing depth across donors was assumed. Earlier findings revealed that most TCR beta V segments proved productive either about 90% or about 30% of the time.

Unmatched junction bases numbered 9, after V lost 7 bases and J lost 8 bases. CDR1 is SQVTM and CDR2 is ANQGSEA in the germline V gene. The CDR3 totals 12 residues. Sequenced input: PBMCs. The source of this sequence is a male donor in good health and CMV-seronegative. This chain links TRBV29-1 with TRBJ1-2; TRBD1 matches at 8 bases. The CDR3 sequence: CSALTGGFGYTF. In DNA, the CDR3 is TGCAGCGCCCTAACAGGGGGTTTCGGCTACACCTTC.